This TCR beta chain was found in a study of cytotoxic CD8 clonotypes in ibrutinib-treated CLL. Study-wide points: Public clonotypes, found uncommonly, either contracted or stayed stable on treatment. Against age-matched healthy donors, baseline clonality ran higher and tracked circulating CD8+ T-cell counts.

This clone was counted a single time. What it binds is unknown. This table comes from immunoSEQ multiplex PCR, and its TCRdb copy is limited to in-frame clones, with some not included. The data contain about 130,000 clones, 79% of them seen just once; the ten biggest clones take up around 13%. V was trimmed by 2 bases and J by 0 bases, leaving 8 bases between them. Germline CDR1 reads SGHNT; CDR2 reads YENEEA. There are 15 residues in the CDR3. The sequenced sample was PBMCs, obtained after 12 months of ibrutinib treatment. This TCR came from a human donor with chronic lymphocytic leukemia. The chain uses TRBV11-3 and TRBJ2-1; D uncertain. Written as DNA, the CDR3 is TGTGCCAGCAGCTTATTCAAAAGCTCCTACAATGAGCAGTTCTTC. Its translation is CASSLFKSSYNEQFF.